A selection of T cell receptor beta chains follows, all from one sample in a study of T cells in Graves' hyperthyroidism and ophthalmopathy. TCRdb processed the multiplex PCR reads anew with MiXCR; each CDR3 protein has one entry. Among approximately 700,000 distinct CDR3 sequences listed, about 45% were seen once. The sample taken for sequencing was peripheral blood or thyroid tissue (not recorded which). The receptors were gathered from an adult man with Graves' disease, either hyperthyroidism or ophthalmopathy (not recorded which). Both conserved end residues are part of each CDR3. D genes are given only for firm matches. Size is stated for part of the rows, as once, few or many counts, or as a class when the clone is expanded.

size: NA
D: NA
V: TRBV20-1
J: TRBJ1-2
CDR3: CSASSLQGRGYTF
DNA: TGCAGTGCCAGCAGCCTACAGGGCCGGGGCTACACCTTC

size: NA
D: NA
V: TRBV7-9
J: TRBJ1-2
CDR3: CASSLTDLEGYGYTF
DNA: TGTGCCAGCAGTTTGACAGACTTAGAAGGCTATGGCTACACCTTC

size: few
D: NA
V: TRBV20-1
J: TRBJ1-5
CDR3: CSASGRNTGIGNQPQHF
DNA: TGCAGTGCTAGCGGCCGTAACACGGGTATTGGCAATCAGCCCCAGCATTTT

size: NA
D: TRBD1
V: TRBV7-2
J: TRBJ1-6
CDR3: CASSWGQGGVANSPLHF
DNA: TGTGCCAGCAGCTGGGGACAGGGAGGAGTCGCTAATTCACCCCTCCACTTT

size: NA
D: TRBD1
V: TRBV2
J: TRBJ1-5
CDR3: CASSLTPGQLSNQPQHF
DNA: TGTGCCAGCAGTTTAACTCCGGGACAGCTGAGCAATCAGCCCCAGCATTTT

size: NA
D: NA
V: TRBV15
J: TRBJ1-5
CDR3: CATSKWDGSNQPQHF
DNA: TGTGCCACCAGCAAATGGGACGGTAGCAATCAGCCCCAGCATTTT

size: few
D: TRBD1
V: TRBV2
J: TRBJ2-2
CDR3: CASSTQGARRGTGELFF
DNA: TGTGCCAGTAGTACCCAGGGGGCGCGTCGCGGCACCGGGGAGCTGTTTTTT

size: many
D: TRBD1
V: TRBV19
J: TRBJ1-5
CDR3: CASKGDRGHNSNQPQHF
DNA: TGTGCCAGTAAGGGGGACAGGGGGCACAATAGCAATCAGCCCCAGCATTTT

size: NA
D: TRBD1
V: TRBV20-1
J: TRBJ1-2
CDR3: CSARRGQAKYGYTF
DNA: TGCAGTGCCCGTCGCGGACAGGCGAAATATGGCTACACCTTC

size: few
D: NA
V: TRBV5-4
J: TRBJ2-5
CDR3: CASRAGLLRETQYF
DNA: TGTGCCAGCAGGGCGGGACTCCTCCGGGAGACCCAGTACTTC

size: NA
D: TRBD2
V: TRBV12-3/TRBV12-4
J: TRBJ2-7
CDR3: CASRETGTRTSEQYF
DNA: TGTGCCAGCAGGGAGACCGGGACTAGGACCTCCGAGCAGTACTTC

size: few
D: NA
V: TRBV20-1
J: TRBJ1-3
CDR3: CSARQNSGNTIYF
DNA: TGCAGTGCTAGACAGAATTCTGGAAACACCATATATTTT

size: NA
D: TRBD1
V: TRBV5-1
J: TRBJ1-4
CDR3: CASSPGQGAPNEKLFF
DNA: TGCGCCAGCAGCCCAGGACAGGGGGCACCTAATGAAAAACTGTTTTTT

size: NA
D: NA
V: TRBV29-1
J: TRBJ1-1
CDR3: CSVEELLDTEAFF
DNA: TGCAGCGTTGAGGAACTCCTGGACACTGAAGCTTTCTTT

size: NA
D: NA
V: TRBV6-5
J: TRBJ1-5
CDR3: CAISRDSRGKPQHF
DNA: TGTGCCATCAGCAGGGATTCTCGCGGGAAGCCCCAGCATTTT

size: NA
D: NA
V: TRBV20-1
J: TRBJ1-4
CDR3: CSAPETGTGEKLFF
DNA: TGCAGTGCTCCTGAGACGGGTACTGGGGAAAAACTGTTTTTT

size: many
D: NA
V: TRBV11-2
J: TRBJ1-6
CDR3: CASSSGLGGSPLHF
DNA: TGTGCCAGCAGCTCGGGGCTGGGTGGATCACCCCTCCACTTT

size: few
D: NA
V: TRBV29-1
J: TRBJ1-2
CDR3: CSVLFPTVGGYTF
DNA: TGCAGCGTTTTGTTTCCGACGGTCGGTGGCTACACCTTC

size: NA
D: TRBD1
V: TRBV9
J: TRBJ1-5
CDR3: CASRPGQGNNQPQHF
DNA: TGTGCCAGCAGGCCGGGACAGGGTAACAATCAGCCCCAGCATTTT

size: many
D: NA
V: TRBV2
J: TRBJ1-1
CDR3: CASSDRENTEAFF
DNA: TGTGCCAGCAGTGACAGGGAGAACACTGAAGCTTTCTTT

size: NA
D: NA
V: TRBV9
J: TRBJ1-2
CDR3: CASSVEGNGYTF
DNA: TGTGCCAGCAGCGTAGAGGGGAATGGCTACACCTTC

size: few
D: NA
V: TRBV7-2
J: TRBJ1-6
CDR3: CASSPTGTRNSPLHF
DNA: TGTGCCAGCAGCCCGACCGGGACACGGAATTCACCCCTCCACTTT

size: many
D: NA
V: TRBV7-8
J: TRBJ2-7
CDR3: CASSLLWAKPREQYF
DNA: TGTGCCAGCAGCTTACTGTGGGCCAAGCCGCGCGAGCAGTACTTC

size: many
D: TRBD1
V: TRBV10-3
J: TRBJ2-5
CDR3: CASQGQRETQYF
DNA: TGTGCCTCACAGGGGCAGAGGGAGACCCAGTACTTC

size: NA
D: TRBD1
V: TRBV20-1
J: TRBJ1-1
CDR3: CSASVGQGTWQAFF
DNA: TGCAGTGCTAGTGTTGGACAGGGAACATGGCAAGCTTTCTTT

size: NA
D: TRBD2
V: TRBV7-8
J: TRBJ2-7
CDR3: CASTNAASGSFREQYF
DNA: TGTGCCAGCACGAACGCCGCCAGCGGGAGTTTCAGGGAGCAGTACTTC

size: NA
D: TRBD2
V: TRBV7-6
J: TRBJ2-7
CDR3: CASSLAQAGGPFEQYF
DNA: TGTGCCAGCAGCTTAGCGCAGGCGGGAGGCCCTTTCGAGCAGTACTTC